At least ten counts were recorded for the clone carrying this TCR beta chain. Antigen: not known. This sample was taken from a study of molecular identifiers for immune sequencing clone quantification. Study results and limitations: Barcode sharing among identical TCR molecules could make large clones appear smaller. In naive cells, clones above 20 RNA copies held under 1% of molecules, whereas in effector cells they held over 97%.

For bulk TCR libraries, previously described methods and listed TCR primers were used. TCRdb itself ran the PCR reads through MiXCR, one entry per CDR3 protein. The sample consists of over 55,000 distinct CDR3 sequences, about 17% of them appearing once. Specimen: naive CD8+ T cells from blood, with Jurkat cell RNA spiked in. The subset here: FACS-sorted CD8+CD4-CCR7+CD45RA+ naive T cells. The clonotype originates from a human donor in good health. Some libraries in this study had Jurkat cell RNA spiked in.

For the CDR3, the DNA is TGTGCCAGCAGCCCCGCCCTGGCGGGAGAGTTTAGGGAGCAGTACTTC. As protein: CASSPALAGEFREQYF. The J gene is TRBJ2-7, the V gene TRBV13; 7 bases are shared with TRBD2. The J segment lost 7 bases and the V segment lost 5 bases, leaving 17 bases of the junction unmatched. In germline, CDR1 is PRHDT, CDR2 FYEKMQ (reference sequence). This CDR3 comprises 16 residues.